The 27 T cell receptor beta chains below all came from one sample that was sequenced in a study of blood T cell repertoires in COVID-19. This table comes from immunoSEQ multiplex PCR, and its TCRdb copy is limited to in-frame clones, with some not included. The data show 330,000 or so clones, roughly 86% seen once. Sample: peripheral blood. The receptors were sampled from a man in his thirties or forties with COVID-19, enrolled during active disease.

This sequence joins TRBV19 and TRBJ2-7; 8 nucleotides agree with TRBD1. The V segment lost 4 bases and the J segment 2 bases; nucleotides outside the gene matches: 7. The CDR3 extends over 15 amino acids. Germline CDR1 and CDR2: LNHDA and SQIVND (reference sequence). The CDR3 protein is CASSNPGTGTYEQYF. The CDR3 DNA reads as TGTGCCAGTAGTAACCCCGGGACAGGAACCTACGAGCAGTACTTC.

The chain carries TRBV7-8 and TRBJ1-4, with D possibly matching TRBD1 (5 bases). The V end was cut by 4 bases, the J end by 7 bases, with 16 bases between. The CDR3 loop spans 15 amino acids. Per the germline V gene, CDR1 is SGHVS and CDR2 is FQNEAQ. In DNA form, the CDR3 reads TGTGCCAGCAGCTCCATCGGGGGGTTGGGTGAAAAACTGTTTTTT. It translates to CASSSIGGLGEKLFF.

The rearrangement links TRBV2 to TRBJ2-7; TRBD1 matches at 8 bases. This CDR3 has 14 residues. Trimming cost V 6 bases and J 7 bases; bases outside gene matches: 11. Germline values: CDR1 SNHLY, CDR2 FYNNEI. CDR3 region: CASRLQGVAEEQYF. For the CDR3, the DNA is TGTGCCAGCAGACTACAGGGGGTGGCGGAGGAGCAGTACTTC.

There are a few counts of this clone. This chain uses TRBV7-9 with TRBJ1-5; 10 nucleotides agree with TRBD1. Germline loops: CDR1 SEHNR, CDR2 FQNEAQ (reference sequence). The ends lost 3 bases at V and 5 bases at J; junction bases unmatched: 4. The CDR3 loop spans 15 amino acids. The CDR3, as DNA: TGTGCCAGCAGCTTTGAGGACAGGGGGGATCAGCCCCAGCATTTT. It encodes CASSFEDRGDQPQHF.

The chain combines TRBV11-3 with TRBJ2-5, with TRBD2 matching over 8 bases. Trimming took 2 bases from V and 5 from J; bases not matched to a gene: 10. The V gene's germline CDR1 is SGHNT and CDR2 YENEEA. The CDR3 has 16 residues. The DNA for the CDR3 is TGTGCCAGCAGCTTATCCGGCTACGGCGGGGGGGAGACCCAGTACTTC. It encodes CASSLSGYGGGETQYF.

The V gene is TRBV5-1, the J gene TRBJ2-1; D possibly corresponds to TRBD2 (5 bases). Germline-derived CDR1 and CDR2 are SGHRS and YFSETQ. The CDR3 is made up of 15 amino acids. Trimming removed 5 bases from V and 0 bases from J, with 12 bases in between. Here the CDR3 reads CASRNPGISYNEQFF. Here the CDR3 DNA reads TGCGCCAGCAGGAACCCGGGGATCTCCTACAATGAGCAGTTCTTC.

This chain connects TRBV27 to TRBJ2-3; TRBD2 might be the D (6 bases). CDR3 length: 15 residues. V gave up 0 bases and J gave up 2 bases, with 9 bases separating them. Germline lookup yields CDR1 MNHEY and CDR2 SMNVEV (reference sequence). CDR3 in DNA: TGTGCCAGCAGTTTATCGGCGGGAACCACAGATACGCAGTATTTT. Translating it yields CASSLSAGTTDTQYF.

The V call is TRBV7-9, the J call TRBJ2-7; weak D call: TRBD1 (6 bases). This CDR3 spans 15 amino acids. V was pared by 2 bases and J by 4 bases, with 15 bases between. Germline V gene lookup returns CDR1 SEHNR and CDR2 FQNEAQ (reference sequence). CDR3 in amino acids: CASSLTPNRAYEQYF. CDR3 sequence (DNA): TGTGCCAGCAGCTTAACCCCCAACAGGGCTTACGAGCAGTACTTC.

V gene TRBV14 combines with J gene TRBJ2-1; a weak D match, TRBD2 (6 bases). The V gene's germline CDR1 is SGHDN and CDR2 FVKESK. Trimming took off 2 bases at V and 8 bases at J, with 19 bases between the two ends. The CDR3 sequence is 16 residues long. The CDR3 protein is CASSQWKSSGGDEQFF. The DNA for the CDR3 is TGTGCCAGCAGCCAATGGAAGAGTTCCGGAGGGGATGAGCAGTTCTTC.

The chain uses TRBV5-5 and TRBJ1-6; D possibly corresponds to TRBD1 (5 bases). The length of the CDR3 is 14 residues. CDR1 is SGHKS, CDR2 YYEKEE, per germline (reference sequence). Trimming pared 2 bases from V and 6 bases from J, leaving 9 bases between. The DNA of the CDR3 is TGTGCCAGCAGCTTAGGGGCGATTAATTCACCCCTCCACTTT. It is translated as CASSLGAINSPLHF.

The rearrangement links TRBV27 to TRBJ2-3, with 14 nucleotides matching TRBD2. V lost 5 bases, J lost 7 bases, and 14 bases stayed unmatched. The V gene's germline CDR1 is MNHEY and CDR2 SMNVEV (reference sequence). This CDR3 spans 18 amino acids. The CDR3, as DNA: TGTGCCAGCAGTCCGCACGCTCGACTAGCGGGAGGGCCATATACGCAGTATTTT. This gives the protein CASSPHARLAGGPYTQYF.

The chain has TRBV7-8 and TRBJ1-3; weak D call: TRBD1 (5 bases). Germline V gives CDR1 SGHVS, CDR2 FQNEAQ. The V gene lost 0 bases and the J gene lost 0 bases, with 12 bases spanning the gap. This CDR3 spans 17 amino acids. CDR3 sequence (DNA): TGTGCCAGCAGCTTAGCAGGGGCGCTGAGCTCTGGAAACACCATATATTTT. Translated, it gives CASSLAGALSSGNTIYF.

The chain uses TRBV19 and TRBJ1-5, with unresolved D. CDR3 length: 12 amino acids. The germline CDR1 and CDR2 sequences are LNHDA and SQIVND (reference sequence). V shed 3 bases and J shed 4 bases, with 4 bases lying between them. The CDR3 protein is CASSIQNQPQHF. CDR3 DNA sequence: TGTGCCAGTAGTATTCAGAATCAGCCCCAGCATTTT.

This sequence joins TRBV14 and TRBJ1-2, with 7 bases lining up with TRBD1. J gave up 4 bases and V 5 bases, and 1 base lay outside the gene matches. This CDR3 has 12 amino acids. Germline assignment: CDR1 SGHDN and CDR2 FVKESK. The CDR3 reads CASSDRAYGYTF. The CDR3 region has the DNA TGTGCCAGCAGCGACAGGGCCTATGGCTACACCTTC.

The DNA of the CDR3 is TGTGCCAGCAGCGTTTCCACAGGGAACGGCTACACCTTC. Residues: CASSVSTGNGYTF. The chain links TRBV9 to TRBJ1-2, with D possibly matching TRBD1 (6 bases). The germline V gene has CDR1 SGDLS and CDR2 YYNGEE. This CDR3 region has 13 residues. V was cut by 2 bases and J by 8 bases, with 13 bases left in between.

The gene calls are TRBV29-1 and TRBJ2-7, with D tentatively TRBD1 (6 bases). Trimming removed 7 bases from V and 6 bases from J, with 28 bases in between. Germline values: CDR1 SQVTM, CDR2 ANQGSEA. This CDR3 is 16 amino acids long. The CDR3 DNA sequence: TGCAGCGCCGTAGTACCCTTTACAGGGCCCCTGGGCGAGCAGTACTTC. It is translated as CSAVVPFTGPLGEQYF.

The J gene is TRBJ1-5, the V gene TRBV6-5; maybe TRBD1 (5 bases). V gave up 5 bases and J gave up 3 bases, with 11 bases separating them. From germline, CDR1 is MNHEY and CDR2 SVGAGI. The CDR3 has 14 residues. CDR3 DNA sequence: TGTGCCAGCAGTCTCACAGGCCTCAATCAGCCCCAGCATTTT. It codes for CASSLTGLNQPQHF.

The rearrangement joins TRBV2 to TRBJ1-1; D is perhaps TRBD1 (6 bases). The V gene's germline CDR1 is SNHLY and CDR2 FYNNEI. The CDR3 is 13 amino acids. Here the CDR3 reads CASQKTGNTEAFF. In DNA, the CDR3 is TGTGCGTCCCAGAAGACAGGAAACACTGAAGCTTTCTTT. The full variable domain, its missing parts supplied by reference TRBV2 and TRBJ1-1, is EPEVTQTPSHQVTQMGQEVILRCVPISNHLYFYWYRQILGQKVEFLVSFYNNEISEKSEIFDDQFSVERPDGSNFTLKIRSTKLEDSAMYFCASQKTGNTEAFFGQGTRLTVV.

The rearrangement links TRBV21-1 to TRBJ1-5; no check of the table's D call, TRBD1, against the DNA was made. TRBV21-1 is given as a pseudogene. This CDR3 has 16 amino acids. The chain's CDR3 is CASSKAGQLSNQPQHF. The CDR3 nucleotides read TGTGCCAGCAGCAAAGCCGGACAACTTAGCAATCAGCCCCAGCATTTT.

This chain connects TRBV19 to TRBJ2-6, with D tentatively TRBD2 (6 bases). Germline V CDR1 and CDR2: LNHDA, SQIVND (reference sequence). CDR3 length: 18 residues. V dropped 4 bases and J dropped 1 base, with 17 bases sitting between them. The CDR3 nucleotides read TGTGCCAGTAGTACCACCGGGACTGCTTTTTCTGGGGCCAACGTCCTGACTTTC. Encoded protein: CASSTTGTAFSGANVLTF.

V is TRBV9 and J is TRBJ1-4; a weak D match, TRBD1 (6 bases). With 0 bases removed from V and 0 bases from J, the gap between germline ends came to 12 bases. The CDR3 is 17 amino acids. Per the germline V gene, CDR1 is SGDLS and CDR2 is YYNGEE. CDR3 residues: CASSVEGDTATNEKLFF. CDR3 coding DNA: TGTGCCAGCAGCGTAGAAGGGGACACTGCAACTAATGAAAAACTGTTTTTT.

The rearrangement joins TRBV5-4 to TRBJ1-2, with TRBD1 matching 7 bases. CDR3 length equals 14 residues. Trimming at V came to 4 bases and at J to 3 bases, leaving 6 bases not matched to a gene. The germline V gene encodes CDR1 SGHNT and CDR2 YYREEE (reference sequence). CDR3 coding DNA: TGTGCCAGCAGCCCCCCCGACAGGGACTATGGCTACACCTTC. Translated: CASSPPDRDYGYTF.

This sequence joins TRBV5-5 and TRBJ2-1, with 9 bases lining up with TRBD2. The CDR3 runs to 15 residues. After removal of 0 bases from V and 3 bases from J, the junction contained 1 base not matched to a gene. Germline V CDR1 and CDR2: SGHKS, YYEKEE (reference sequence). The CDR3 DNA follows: TGTGCCAGCAGCTTGGCTAGCGGGATCTACAATGAGCAGTTCTTC. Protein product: CASSLASGIYNEQFF.

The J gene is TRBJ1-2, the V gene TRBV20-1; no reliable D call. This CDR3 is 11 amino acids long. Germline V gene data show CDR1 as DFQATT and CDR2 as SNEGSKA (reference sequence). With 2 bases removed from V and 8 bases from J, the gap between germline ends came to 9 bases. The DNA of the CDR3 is TGCAGTGCTAGACCGGGATTAGGCTACACCTTC. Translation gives CSARPGLGYTF.

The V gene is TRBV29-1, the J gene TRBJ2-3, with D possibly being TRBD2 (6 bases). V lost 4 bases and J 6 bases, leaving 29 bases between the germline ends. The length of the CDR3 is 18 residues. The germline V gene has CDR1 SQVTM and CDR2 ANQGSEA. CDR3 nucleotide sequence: TGCAGCGTTGCAAACATAAGAAGTCTAGCCGGTGGGGGGGATACGCAGTATTTT. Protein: CSVANIRSLAGGGDTQYF.

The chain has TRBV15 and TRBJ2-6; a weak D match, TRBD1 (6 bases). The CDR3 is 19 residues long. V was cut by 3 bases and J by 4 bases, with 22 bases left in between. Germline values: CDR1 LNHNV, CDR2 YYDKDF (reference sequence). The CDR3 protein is CATSREQGMRSLGANVLTF. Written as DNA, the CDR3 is TGTGCCACCAGCAGGGAACAGGGTATGCGCTCTCTGGGGGCCAACGTCCTGACTTTC. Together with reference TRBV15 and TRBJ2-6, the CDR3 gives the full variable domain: DAMVIQNPRYQVTQFGKPVTLSCSQTLNHNVMYWYQQKSSQAPKLLFHYYDKDFNNEADTPDNFQSRRPNTSFCFLDIRSPGLGDTAMYLCATSREQGMRSLGANVLTFGAGSRLTVL.

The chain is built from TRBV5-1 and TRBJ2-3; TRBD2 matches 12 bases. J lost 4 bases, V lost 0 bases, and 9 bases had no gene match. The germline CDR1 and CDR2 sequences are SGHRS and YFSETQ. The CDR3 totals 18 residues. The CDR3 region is CASSLEGLAGSFSDTQYF. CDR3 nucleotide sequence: TGCGCCAGCAGCTTGGAGGGACTAGCGGGTTCTTTTTCAGATACGCAGTATTTT.